The 20 T cell receptor beta chains below come from one sample, sequenced in a study of cytomegalovirus exposure and HLA in healthy donors. The PCR used 60 Vbeta and 13 Jbeta primers. Sequencing was performed with immunoSEQ multiplex PCR; in TCRdb, only in-frame clones are kept and a portion is missing. The sample lists about 180,000 clones; roughly four fifths were seen once. Sequencing was done on a sample of PBMCs. The receptor source for this set is a man between 18 and 35 years old in good health and CMV-seronegative.

V usage is TRBV5-1 and J usage is TRBJ2-2; TRBD2 aligns across 7 bases. CDR1 and CDR2 (germline): SGHRS, YFSETQ. This CDR3 comprises 16 residues. The ends lost 2 bases at V and 1 base at J; junction bases unmatched: 5. DNA for the CDR3: TGCGCCAGCAGCTTTATAGGCGGGGGGAACACCGGGGAGCTGTTTTTT. Protein sequence: CASSFIGGGNTGELFF.

The CDR3 nucleotides are TGTGCCAGCAGGGTGACTAGCGGGAGTGCGGCAGATACGCAGTATTTT. Its protein product is CASRVTSGSAADTQYF. The V call is TRBV2, the J call TRBJ2-3, with 12 bases fitting TRBD2. Germline CDR1 and CDR2: SNHLY and FYNNEI. This CDR3 is 16 amino acids long. V lost 6 bases, J lost 4 bases, and 8 bases stayed unmatched.

The gene calls are TRBV10-1 and TRBJ2-7; D unclear. The CDR3 extends over 14 amino acids. CDR1 is WNHNN, CDR2 SYGVQD, per germline (reference sequence). The V end was cut by 0 bases, the J end by 3 bases, with 9 bases between. CDR3 amino acids: CASSESGDVYEQYF. In DNA form, the CDR3 reads TGCGCCAGCAGTGAGTCCGGAGACGTCTACGAGCAGTACTTC.

The sample holds a few counts of this clone. The rearrangement uses TRBV7-2 and TRBJ2-2, with TRBD1 as a possible D gene (5 bases). The germline V gene encodes CDR1 SGHTA and CDR2 FQGNSA. CDR3 size: 13 residues. With 5 bases removed from V and 7 bases from J, the gap between germline ends came to 11 bases. CDR3: CASSPQGVGELFF. CDR3 DNA sequence: TGTGCCAGCAGCCCACAAGGGGTCGGGGAGCTGTTTTTT. The complete variable domain, with remaining parts taken from reference TRBV7-2 and TRBJ2-2, reads GAGVSQSPSNKVTEKGKDVELRCDPISGHTALYWYRQSLGQGLEFLIYFQGNSAPDKSGLPSDRFSAERTGGSVSTLTIQRTQQEDSAVYLCASSPQGVGELFFGEGSRLTVL.

This clone was detected only once. The rearrangement joins TRBV6-5 to TRBJ2-3; D not certain. V was cut by 4 bases and J by 6 bases, with 8 bases left in between. The V gene's germline CDR1 is MNHEY and CDR2 SVGAGI. The length of the CDR3 is 12 residues. Written as DNA, the CDR3 is TGTGCCAGCAGTTCCTACGCGGATACGCAGTATTTT. Translating it yields CASSSYADTQYF.

The V and J genes are TRBV11-2 and TRBJ2-7; possibly TRBD2 for D (6 bases). CDR3 length: 14 residues. The V gene lost 4 bases and the J gene lost 6 bases, with 16 bases spanning the gap. From germline, CDR1 is SGHAT and CDR2 FQNNGV. In DNA, the CDR3 is TGTGCCAGCAGCTCACTAGGAGGGTCTGGCGAGCAGTACTTC. It specifies CASSSLGGSGEQYF.

J is TRBJ2-3 and V is TRBV4-1; 7 bases are a match to TRBD2. CDR3 length equals 15 residues. With 0 bases clipped from V and 6 bases from J, the junction kept 6 bases outside the gene matches. The germline gives CDR1 MGHRA, CDR2 YSYEKL. CDR3 sequence: CASSQDGREGDTQYF. The CDR3 region has the DNA TGCGCCAGCAGCCAAGATGGGAGGGAGGGTGATACGCAGTATTTT.

This clone has a single count. This chain connects TRBV6-1 to TRBJ1-5, with D maybe TRBD1 (5 bases). The germline gives CDR1 MNHNS, CDR2 SASEGT. Between the trimmed V and J ends, which lost 4 bases and 2 bases, there was a span of 15 bases. The length of the CDR3 is 16 residues. Here the CDR3 DNA reads TGTGCCAGCAGTGGGGGGGGAGGAAATGGCAATCAGCCCCAGCATTTT. Protein: CASSGGGGNGNQPQHF.

This clone was seen only a few times. This chain links TRBV6-5 with TRBJ1-2; 9 bases align to TRBD1. This CDR3 region has 15 residues. The V and J ends lost 2 bases and 6 bases, in that order; junction bases with no gene match: 7. Germline values: CDR1 MNHEY, CDR2 SVGAGI. The CDR3 is CASSYRGTGRHGYTF. CDR3 bases: TGTGCCAGCAGTTACCGCGGGACAGGGCGCCATGGCTACACCTTC.

The genes are TRBV5-5 and TRBJ2-7, with D unclear. Germline V gives CDR1 SGHKS, CDR2 YYEKEE (reference sequence). CDR3 length: 14 amino acids. Trimming took off 4 bases at V and 0 bases at J, with 11 bases between the two ends. CDR3 nucleotides: TGTGCCAGCAGCAGAGACACGTTCTCCTACGAGCAGTACTTC. Translated: CASSRDTFSYEQYF.

This sequence joins TRBV2 and TRBJ1-1, with D perhaps matching TRBD1 (6 bases). This CDR3 has 15 residues. CDR1 SNHLY and CDR2 FYNNEI come from the germline V gene. Trimming left V 7 bases short and J 3 bases short, with 18 bases between. The CDR3 DNA reads as TGTGCCAGCATAATTGGGGGGGCAAGGGACACTGAAGCTTTCTTT. Its protein product is CASIIGGARDTEAFF.

The chain carries TRBV28 and TRBJ2-1, with TRBD2 matching over 9 bases. Per the germline V gene, CDR1 is MDHEN and CDR2 is SYDVKM. This CDR3 contains 18 residues. The V gene end was trimmed by 6 bases and the J gene end by 8 bases; junction bases not matched to a gene: 20. The CDR3 region has the DNA TGTGCCAGCAGCCCCTATCAACTCCTAGCGGGACGGGGCGATGAGCAGTTCTTC. Its protein product is CASSPYQLLAGRGDEQFF.

This clone occurred a few times. The V call is TRBV30, the J call TRBJ2-5; 9 positions match TRBD2. CDR3 length: 15 amino acids. V dropped 3 bases and J dropped 4; count of bases not matched to a gene: 9. The germline gives CDR1 GTSNPN, CDR2 SVGIG (reference sequence). CDR3 residues: CAWRGAGGPGETQYF. CDR3 nucleotide sequence: TGTGCCTGGAGGGGAGCGGGGGGCCCGGGAGAGACCCAGTACTTC. Variable domain in full (rest from reference TRBV30 and TRBJ2-5): SQTIHQWPATLVQPVGSPLSLECTVEGTSNPNLYWYRQAAGRGLQLLFYSVGIGQISSEVPQNLSASRPQDRQFILSSKKLLLSDSGFYLCAWRGAGGPGETQYFGPGTRLLVL.

This clone occurred a few times. The chain uses TRBV6-1 and TRBJ1-4; tentatively, D is TRBD1 (6 bases). V was trimmed by 6 bases and J by 6 bases, leaving 11 bases between them. CDR1 and CDR2 from the germline V gene are MNHNS and SASEGT. The CDR3 extends over 13 amino acids. The CDR3 loop reads CASRWGLDEKLFF. CDR3 coding DNA: TGTGCCAGCAGGTGGGGGCTGGATGAAAAACTGTTTTTT.

This clone was seen a handful of times. The J gene is TRBJ2-5, the V gene TRBV28, with 8 bases identical to TRBD1. Unmatched junction bases numbered 10, after V lost 6 bases and J lost 1 base. CDR3 length equals 16 residues. CDR1 is MDHEN and CDR2 is SYDVKM in the germline V gene. CDR3 residues: CASSASTGQGQETQYF. DNA of the CDR3: TGTGCCAGCAGCGCATCTACCGGACAGGGCCAAGAGACCCAGTACTTC.

V gene TRBV10-3 combines with J gene TRBJ1-5; D possibly corresponds to TRBD1 (5 bases). Germline CDR1 is ENHRY and CDR2 is SYGVKD. The V and J ends lost 3 bases and 9 bases respectively, with 18 bases between them. This CDR3 contains 15 residues. The CDR3: CAISEEGRGLGPQHF. In DNA form, the CDR3 reads TGTGCCATCAGTGAAGAGGGGCGGGGTTTGGGGCCCCAGCATTTT.

This clone was seen just once. This chain uses TRBV10-3 with TRBJ2-3; the D gene is possibly TRBD1 (6 bases). V was trimmed by 7 bases and J by 0 bases, leaving 8 bases between them. The CDR3 is 13 amino acids. Germline assignment: CDR1 ENHRY and CDR2 SYGVKD. CDR3 DNA sequence: TGTGCCATCAATCAGGGGAGCACAGATACGCAGTATTTT. Its translation is CAINQGSTDTQYF.

This rearrangement joins TRBV5-4 to TRBJ2-3; TRBD2 matches 8 bases. V dropped 0 bases and J dropped 4; count of bases not matched to a gene: 4. The germline CDR1 and CDR2 sequences are SGHNT and YYREEE (reference sequence). The CDR3 is made up of 15 amino acids. For the CDR3, the DNA is TGTGCCAGCAGCTTGGTGGGGACTAGTCCAGATACGCAGTATTTT. Encoded protein: CASSLVGTSPDTQYF.

This chain links TRBV13 with TRBJ2-6, with a tentative D call TRBD2 (6 bases). The length of the CDR3 is 18 residues. With 1 base removed from V and 0 bases from J, the gap between germline ends came to 13 bases. Looked up from germline, CDR1 is PRHDT and CDR2 is FYEKMQ (reference sequence). The CDR3 loop reads CASSLVQGGGSGANVLTF. The DNA of the CDR3 is TGTGCCAGCAGCTTAGTGCAGGGAGGAGGCTCTGGGGCCAACGTCCTGACTTTC.

The chain links TRBV2 to TRBJ1-2; D is unresolved. This CDR3 has 13 amino acids. Trimming took 6 bases from V and 8 from J, leaving 16 bases between them. CDR1 is SNHLY and CDR2 is FYNNEI in the germline V gene. The CDR3 nucleotides read TGTGCCAGCAGAGGGAGAGCGGGTGAGGGCTACACCTTC. Its translation is CASRGRAGEGYTF.